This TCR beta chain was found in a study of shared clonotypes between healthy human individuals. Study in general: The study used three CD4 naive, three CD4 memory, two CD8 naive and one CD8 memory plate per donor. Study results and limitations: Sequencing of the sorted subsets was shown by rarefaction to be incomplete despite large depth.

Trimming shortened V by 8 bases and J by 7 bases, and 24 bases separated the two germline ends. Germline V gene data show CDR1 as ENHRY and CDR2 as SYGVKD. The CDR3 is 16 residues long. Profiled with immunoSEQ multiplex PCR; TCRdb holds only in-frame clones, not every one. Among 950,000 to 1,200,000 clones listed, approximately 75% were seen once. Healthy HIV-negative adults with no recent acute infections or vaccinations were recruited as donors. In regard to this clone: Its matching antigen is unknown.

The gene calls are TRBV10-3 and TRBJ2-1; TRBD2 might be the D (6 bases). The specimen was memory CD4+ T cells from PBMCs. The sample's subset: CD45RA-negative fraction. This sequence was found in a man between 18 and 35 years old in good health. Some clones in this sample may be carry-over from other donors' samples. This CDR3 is CAIRPKSQRATNEQFF. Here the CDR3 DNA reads TGTGCCATCCGGCCCAAGTCCCAGCGGGCCACAAATGAGCAGTTCTTC.